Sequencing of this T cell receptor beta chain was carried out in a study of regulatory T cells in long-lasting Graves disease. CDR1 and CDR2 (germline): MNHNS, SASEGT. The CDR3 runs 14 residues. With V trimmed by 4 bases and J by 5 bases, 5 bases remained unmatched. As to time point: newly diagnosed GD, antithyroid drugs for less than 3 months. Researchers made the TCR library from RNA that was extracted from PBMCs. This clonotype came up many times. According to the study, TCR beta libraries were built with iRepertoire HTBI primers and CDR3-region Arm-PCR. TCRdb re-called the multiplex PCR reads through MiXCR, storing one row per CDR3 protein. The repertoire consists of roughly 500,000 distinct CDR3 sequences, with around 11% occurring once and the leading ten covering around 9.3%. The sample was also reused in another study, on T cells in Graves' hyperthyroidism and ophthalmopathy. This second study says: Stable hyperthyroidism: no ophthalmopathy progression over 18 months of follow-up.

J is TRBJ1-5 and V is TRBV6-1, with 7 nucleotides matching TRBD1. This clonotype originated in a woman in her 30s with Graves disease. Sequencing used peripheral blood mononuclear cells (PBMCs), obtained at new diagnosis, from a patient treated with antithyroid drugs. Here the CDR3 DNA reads TGTGCCAGCAGTGTGGGACAGCCCCATCAGCCCCAGCATTTT. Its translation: CASSVGQPHQPQHF.